The present T cell receptor beta chain was sequenced within a study of identical twins. Study-wide results and limits: Fewer insertions were carried by abundant cord blood beta clonotypes, but none was seen in memory repertoires. In monozygotic twins, models underestimated the sharing of out-of-frame TCR alpha.

Trimming cost V 3 bases and J 0 bases, with 12 bases left between them. This CDR3 is built from 15 residues. Germline loops: CDR1 SGHDN, CDR2 FVKESK. cDNA molecules carried unique molecular identifiers, and template switching added a universal primer site. Via MiXCR, TCRdb re-called the 5' RACE reads, giving one row per CDR3 protein. The sample includes about 150,000 distinct CDR3 sequences, around 3.6% of them seen just once. This clonotype was picked up many times. The antigen is not known. The sample was memory T cells sorted from blood. This chain joins TRBV14 and TRBJ2-7; D is ambiguous. The sequence was collected from a young man in good health. CDR3 sequence reads: CASSHLSRSSYEQYF. CDR3 in DNA: TGTGCCAGCAGCCATTTATCGCGATCCTCCTACGAGCAGTACTTC.